This TCR beta chain was captured in a study of blood T cell repertoires in COVID-19. Study information: There were acute and convalescent COVID-19 samples, and they came from the United States, Italy and Spain.

Participants were aged about 18 to 89 years from 20 to 30 US areas. Cohort 3 recovered donors had two negative PCRs, clearance, or symptom resolution. The assay was immunoSEQ multiplex PCR, and TCRdb's table has in-frame clones only and misses some. This sample has 300,000 to 400,000 clones, with about 90% found just once. The ends lost 0 bases at V and 7 bases at J; junction bases unmatched: 5. The CDR3 length is 15 residues. Germline assignment: CDR1 LGHNA and CDR2 YSLEER. The sequenced sample was PBMCs or T cells enriched from blood (not recorded which). The V call is TRBV4-3, the J call TRBJ2-1; TRBD1 agrees at 8 bases. This TCR was recovered from a woman in her 30s who had recovered from COVID-19. CDR3 protein: CASSQESGGANEQFF. The CDR3 nucleotides read TGCGCCAGCAGCCAAGAGTCAGGGGGCGCGAATGAGCAGTTCTTC.